What follows describes a single T cell receptor (beta chain). Its specificity is not known. TCRdb itself ran the RT-PCR reads through MiXCR, one entry per CDR3 protein. The sample lists about 240,000 distinct CDR3 sequences, 9% to 15% seen once, with about 7.8% in the top ten. The data are from a study of response to subunit inactivated influenza vaccine. Study results and limitations: The authors suggested that every seasonal influenza vaccination recruits few new T cells.

The germline V and J ends were trimmed by 5 bases and 0 bases, with 18 bases remaining between them. This CDR3 comprises 17 residues. Looked up from germline, CDR1 is SGHTA and CDR2 is FQGNSA. The J gene is TRBJ2-3, the V gene TRBV7-2, with a possible D match to TRBD2 (6 bases). This TCR came from a man aged 45-60 years who received an inactivated influenza vaccine. The sequences come from non-naive T cells sorted from PBMCs, collected 14 days before vaccination. CDR3 residues: CASSLLGVAASTDTQYF. In DNA, the CDR3 is TGTGCCAGCAGCCTACTAGGGGTAGCGGCTAGCACAGATACGCAGTATTTT.